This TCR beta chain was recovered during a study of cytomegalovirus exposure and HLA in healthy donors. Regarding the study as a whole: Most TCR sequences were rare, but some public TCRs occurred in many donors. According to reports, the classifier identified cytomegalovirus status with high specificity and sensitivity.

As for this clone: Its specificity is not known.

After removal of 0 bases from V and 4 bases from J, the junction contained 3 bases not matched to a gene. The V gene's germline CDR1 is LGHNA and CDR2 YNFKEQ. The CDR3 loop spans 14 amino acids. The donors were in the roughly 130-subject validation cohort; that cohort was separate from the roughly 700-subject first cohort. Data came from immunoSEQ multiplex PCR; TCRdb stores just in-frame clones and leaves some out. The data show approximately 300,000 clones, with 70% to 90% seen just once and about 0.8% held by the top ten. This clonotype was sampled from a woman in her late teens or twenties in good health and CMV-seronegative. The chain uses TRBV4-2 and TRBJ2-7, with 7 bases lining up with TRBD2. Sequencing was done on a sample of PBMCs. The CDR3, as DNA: TGTGCCAGCAGCCAAGAGACCGGGAGGTACGAGCAGTACTTC. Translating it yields CASSQETGRYEQYF.